The clone carrying this T cell receptor (beta chain) was counted many times. Its specificity is unknown. These data are taken from a study of CD8+CD57+ T cells in acquired aplastic anemia. Study summary: An average of roughly 3 ug of DNA was obtained from sorted CD4+ and CD8+ cells. Study-wide results and limits: Overlapping CD8+ CDR3 repertoires of patients and controls contained some 30 shared sequences.

Using genomic DNA as the template, TCR beta VDJ and CDR3 profiling was carried out. TCRdb itself ran the reads through MiXCR, one entry per CDR3 protein. Of nearly 60,000 distinct CDR3 sequences in the sample, around 60% were seen once. Only patients with CD8+CD57+ cell expansion on flow cytometry were chosen for sequencing. The patients, all of them, had severe acquired aplastic anemia. Sequencing was done on a sample of sorted CD4+, CD8+, or CD8+CD57+ T cells (not recorded which) from PBMCs. This receptor was identified in a human donor with aplastic anemia.

The CDR3 here is CASSQVPSRQGGAGYTF. The CDR3 DNA reads TGCGCCAGCAGCCAAGTCCCCTCCCGCCAGGGGGGAGCTGGCTACACCTTC. V gene TRBV4-1 combines with J gene TRBJ1-2; 7 positions match TRBD1. The CDR3 extends over 17 amino acids. The J segment lost 7 bases and the V segment lost 1 base, leaving 15 bases of the junction unmatched. Germline V gene lookup returns CDR1 MGHRA and CDR2 YSYEKL.